This T cell receptor (beta chain) was recorded in a study of T cells in localized non-small cell lung cancer (dated by TCRdb to about 2020). Regarding the complete study: The study examined T cell repertoires in approximately 240 patients with early-stage NSCLC and compared tumors with uninvolved tumor-adjacent lungs. A mean age of approximately 70 years was recorded for the NSCLC patients, of whom under 150 were male and around 100 were female. The cohort consisted of 236 treatment-naive NSCLC patients whose localized lung tumors had been resected.

The immunoSEQ Assay was used to sequence TCR beta CDR3 regions from DNA. Per the source publication's procedure: T cell density was computed as TCR beta template counts normalized to usable DNA estimated by amplifying housekeeping genes. Richness was estimated using the preseqR package, with extrapolation to 400,000 templates for PBMC samples and to 120,000 templates for tissue samples. Clonality was taken to be one minus Pielou's evenness. Tissue-enriched TCRs were identified through differential abundance testing performed on productive amino-acid clonotypes, with a minimum total count of 5 and an alpha of 0.1. The Jaccard Index and the Morisita Overlap Index were used to quantify repertoire overlap between compartments. TCR beta CDR3s were clustered by GLIPH together with public tetramer-defined viral CDR3s, and at least three viral sequences plus V-gene enrichment were required for viral motifs. TCRdb retrieved this table from immuneACCESS and kept in-frame rearrangements only. Not all clones are present; in checked studies, unresolved V genes account for under half, and no reason is known for the remainder. Clone size and V and J calls were adopted from that table, with D and trimming inferred from the DNA. Across this sample there are fewer than 40,000 clones, with about 81% seen only once. The ten largest clones capture about 40% of the sample.

At diagnosis, tumor, uninvolved tumor-adjacent lung and peripheral blood were collected and then preserved as a mix of FFPE and fresh-frozen material. For TCR repertoire profiling, blood samples were analyzed as peripheral blood mononuclear cells. General study outcomes and caveats: Longer overall survival was associated with higher blood T cell density, whereas shorter survival was associated with higher adjacent-lung clonality. The highest T cell clonality was observed in uninvolved tumor-adjacent lung, where clonality exceeded that of tumor, suggesting that antigenic responses were more focused in uninvolved tumor-adjacent lung. Since the design was exploratory, TCR variables were selected using unadjusted p-values with no false-discovery rate correction. Because multi-region tumor sequencing was not done, intratumor heterogeneity could not be ruled out. Of the top 100 tumor clones, a median of roughly 60 were detected in paired uninvolved adjacent lung; roughly 26 were also among that lung's top 100.

Note on this clone: The clone's antigen remains unknown. Per-base quality was not reported, and no clone a single base away is much larger than it.

This sample comprised peripheral blood, obtained before any cancer treatment. This TCR was recovered from a male donor at least 60 years old with stage II squamous cell lung carcinoma.

The CDR3 here reads CASSKGSQVRHTIYF. The sequenced DNA: TGTGCCAGCAGCAAAGGTTCACAGGTAAGGCACACCATATATTTT. The chain is encoded by TRBV21-1 joined to TRBJ1-3; the DNA was not used to check the table's D call, TRBD1. TRBV21-1 is marked as a pseudogene. CDR3 length: 15 amino acids, cysteine to phenylalanine. This entry keeps only the CDR3 DNA: 45 bases, framed from base 1.